Listed here are 16 T cell receptor beta chains from one sample, sequenced in a study of cytotoxic CD8 clonotypes in ibrutinib-treated CLL. Sequencing was performed with immunoSEQ multiplex PCR; in TCRdb, only in-frame clones are kept and a portion is missing. Of 300,000 to 400,000 clones listed, around 66% are singletons. The specimen was PBMCs, collected after 36 months of ibrutinib treatment. The receptor set was obtained from a human donor with chronic lymphocytic leukemia.

CDR3 residues: CARRHGQGMGETQYF. CDR3 in DNA: TGTGCCAGAAGGCACGGACAGGGCATGGGTGAGACCCAGTACTTC. The chain employs TRBV5-3 and TRBJ2-5; the match to TRBD1 covers 8 bases. TRBV5-3 is assigned to the ORF class and has an uncertain function. The trim removed 5 bases at V and 5 bases at J, leaving 11 bases unmatched. The CDR3 runs 15 residues.

This sequence joins TRBV19 and TRBJ1-6, with D possibly matching TRBD1 (5 bases). This CDR3 comprises 14 residues. V gave up 7 bases and J gave up 7 bases, with 14 bases separating them. Germline CDR1 reads LNHDA; CDR2 reads SQIVND (reference sequence). The CDR3 region is CASMEGPGNSPLHF. The DNA of the CDR3 is TGTGCCAGTATGGAGGGCCCAGGGAATTCACCCCTCCACTTT.

This rearrangement joins TRBV4-1 to TRBJ2-2; 7 positions match TRBD2. The CDR3 has 16 amino acids. The germline V gene has CDR1 MGHRA and CDR2 YSYEKL. With 3 bases clipped from V and 3 bases from J, the junction kept 7 bases outside the gene matches. The CDR3 nucleotides read TGCGCCAGCAGCCATACGACTAGCCGGGACACCGGGGAGCTGTTTTTT. It is translated as CASSHTTSRDTGELFF.

The CDR3 reads CASSLKGGTEQYF. Written as DNA, the CDR3 is TGTGCCAGCAGCTTAAAGGGAGGGACCGAGCAGTACTTC. The chain combines TRBV11-2 with TRBJ2-7; 7 bases are a match to TRBD2. The CDR3 totals 13 residues. From germline, CDR1 is SGHAT and CDR2 FQNNGV. J lost 6 bases, V lost 2 bases, and 4 bases had no gene match.

V is TRBV9 and J is TRBJ1-4; no clear D gene. Per the germline V gene, CDR1 is SGDLS and CDR2 is YYNGEE. V was cut by 3 bases and J by 8 bases, with 14 bases left in between. This CDR3 contains 14 residues. The CDR3 region is CASSAGAGEEKLFF. DNA of the CDR3: TGTGCCAGCAGCGCCGGAGCGGGAGAGGAAAAACTGTTTTTT.

The rearrangement links TRBV7-2 to TRBJ1-5; no firm D call. The CDR3 contains 14 residues. In germline, CDR1 is SGHTA, CDR2 FQGNSA. The V end was cut by 5 bases, the J end by 3 bases, with 11 bases between. The CDR3 sequence: CASSRRRDNQPQHF. The CDR3 DNA reads TGTGCCAGCAGCCGCAGGCGGGACAATCAGCCCCAGCATTTT.

CDR3 in DNA: TGTGCCAGCAGCCCCGGGGCGGTAGGCATTGGCGATGAGCAGTTCTTC. Translating gives CASSPGAVGIGDEQFF. J is TRBJ2-1 and V is TRBV11-2, with D possibly being TRBD1 or TRBD2 (5 bases each). CDR1 is SGHAT and CDR2 is FQNNGV in the germline V gene. This CDR3 comprises 16 residues. The V and J ends lost 5 bases and 8 bases respectively, with 22 bases between them.

The rearrangement uses TRBV7-9 and TRBJ2-3; 7 nucleotides align to TRBD1. Germline V gene lookup returns CDR1 SEHNR and CDR2 FQNEAQ (reference sequence). V was pared by 1 base and J by 4 bases, with 8 bases of the junction left unmatched. CDR3 length: 16 residues. CDR3 nucleotides: TGTGCCAGCAGCTTAGGAGTGACAGGGATAGCAGATACGCAGTATTTT. This translates into CASSLGVTGIADTQYF.

The J gene is TRBJ1-1, the V gene TRBV29-1, with 8 bases aligning to TRBD1. Germline V gene sequence: CDR1 SQVTM, CDR2 ANQGSEA. This CDR3 comprises 15 residues. The V segment lost 3 bases and the J segment 3 bases; nucleotides outside the gene matches: 9. The CDR3 protein is CSVEWDRFQDTEAFF. In DNA, the CDR3 is TGCAGCGTTGAGTGGGACAGGTTCCAGGACACTGAAGCTTTCTTT.

This clone was detected a few times. The chain uses TRBV7-6 and TRBJ1-4; the D gene is possibly TRBD1 (6 bases). This CDR3 contains 15 residues. Trimming took 3 bases from V and 4 from J, leaving 12 bases between them. Per germline, CDR1 SGHVS and CDR2 FNYEAQ. The CDR3 DNA is TGTGCCAGCAGCTTGATGACAGGATATAATGAAAAACTGTTTTTT. This codes for CASSLMTGYNEKLFF.

The chain combines TRBV4-1 with TRBJ1-6, with D possibly matching TRBD1 (5 bases). CDR3 size: 15 residues. Germline CDR1 is MGHRA and CDR2 is YSYEKL. Trimming removed 1 base at V and 9 bases at J, with 13 bases between. The CDR3 region has the DNA TGCGCCAGCAGCCAAGGTCCGGGGCTGGGTTCACCCCTCCACTTT. It codes for CASSQGPGLGSPLHF.

The rearrangement uses TRBV10-2 and TRBJ2-7, with a tentative D call TRBD1 (5 bases). Germline CDR1 and CDR2: WSHSY and SAAADI. This CDR3 contains 13 residues. Trimming pared 4 bases from V and 3 bases from J, leaving 10 bases between. This chain's CDR3 is CASSASTVYEQYF. CDR3 DNA: TGCGCCAGCAGTGCGTCGACAGTCTACGAGCAGTACTTC.

This chain links TRBV7-2 with TRBJ2-7; no clear D. Deletions cut 2 bases from V and 3 bases from J, with 14 bases between. In germline, CDR1 is SGHTA, CDR2 FQGNSA. The CDR3 is 15 amino acids. The CDR3 loop reads CASSLNRDDRYEQYF. In nucleotides, the CDR3 is TGTGCCAGCAGCTTAAATCGAGACGACCGCTACGAGCAGTACTTC.

The gene calls are TRBV9 and TRBJ1-2, with 10 bases aligning to TRBD1. CDR3 length: 15 amino acids. Per germline, CDR1 SGDLS and CDR2 YYNGEE. V shed 4 bases and J 4 bases; nucleotides not matched to a gene: 7. In DNA, the CDR3 is TGTGCCAGCAGCCCCTGGACAGGGGGAGGCTATGGCTACACCTTC. This codes for CASSPWTGGGYGYTF.

The chain uses TRBV6-6 and TRBJ2-3, with a tentative D call TRBD2 (5 bases). This CDR3 spans 12 amino acids. The germline gives CDR1 MNHNY, CDR2 SVGAGI (reference sequence). V lost 7 bases, J lost 3 bases, and 8 bases lay in between. The CDR3 region has the DNA TGTGCCAGCATGGGCGGGACAGATACGCAGTATTTT. It is translated as CASMGGTDTQYF.

The chain links TRBV6-6 to TRBJ1-2; D possibly corresponds to TRBD1 (5 bases). The germline V gene has CDR1 MNHNY and CDR2 SVGAGI (reference sequence). The CDR3 covers 14 residues. V was clipped by 8 bases and J by 4 bases, with 17 bases between them. The CDR3 region has the DNA TGTGCCAGCCAACAACCGACGGGACTCTATGGCTACACCTTC. Its translation is CASQQPTGLYGYTF.